The 10 T cell receptor beta chains below were found in one sample sequenced in a study of blood T cell repertoires in COVID-19. Profiling relied on immunoSEQ multiplex PCR, and the TCRdb table lists in-frame clones only, not all of them. The sample shows 91,000 or so clones, 85% to 90% of them seen only once. Sequences were obtained from peripheral blood. These receptors originate from a woman aged 60 to 75 in a cohort sampled during active or convalescent COVID-19.

The rearrangement joins TRBV7-3 to TRBJ1-2, with D perhaps matching TRBD1 (5 bases). Per germline, CDR1 SGHTA and CDR2 FQGTGA. The CDR3 has 15 residues. V was shortened by 3 bases and J by 4 bases, with 15 bases between the two germline ends. CDR3 region: CASSLGPPSVYGYTF. The CDR3 bases are TGTGCCAGCAGCTTGGGGCCGCCTTCCGTCTATGGCTACACCTTC.

The chain is built from TRBV18 and TRBJ1-2; D remains unclear. With 5 bases removed from V and 0 bases from J, the gap between germline ends came to 13 bases. This CDR3 is 15 amino acids long. CDR1 is KGHSH and CDR2 is LQKENI in the germline V gene. The CDR3: CASSAITASNYGYTF. In DNA, the CDR3 is TGTGCCAGCTCAGCCATTACAGCTTCTAACTATGGCTACACCTTC.

V and J are TRBV6-1 and TRBJ2-7; TRBD1 aligns across 7 bases. Trimming removed 3 bases from V and 2 bases from J; junction bases left unmatched: 7. Germline V gene sequence: CDR1 MNHNS, CDR2 SASEGT. The length of the CDR3 is 15 residues. CDR3 in amino acids: CASSDPHGTAYEQYF. CDR3 sequence (DNA): TGTGCCAGCAGTGACCCGCACGGGACAGCCTACGAGCAGTACTTC.

The gene calls are TRBV7-6 and TRBJ2-2, with D maybe TRBD2 (6 bases). Trimming cost V 5 bases and J 1 base, with 8 bases left between them. The CDR3 length is 14 residues. Germline assignment: CDR1 SGHVS and CDR2 FNYEAQ. In DNA, the CDR3 is TGTGCCAGCAGCCGTAGCGGGAACACCGGGGAGCTGTTTTTT. Its translation: CASSRSGNTGELFF.

The rearrangement joins TRBV19 to TRBJ2-7, with D perhaps matching TRBD2 (5 bases). The CDR3 runs 16 residues. CDR1 is LNHDA and CDR2 is SQIVND in the germline V gene (reference sequence). V lost 1 base and J lost 0, with 13 bases in between. Written as DNA, the CDR3 is TGTGCCAGTAGTATAGTTTCGGGGTTTGGCTCCTACGAGCAGTACTTC. Protein product: CASSIVSGFGSYEQYF. The whole variable domain, remainder taken from reference TRBV19 and TRBJ2-7, is DGGITQSPKYLFRKEGQNVTLSCEQNLNHDAMYWYRQDPGQGLRLIYYSQIVNDFQKGDIAEGYSVSREKKESFPLTVTSAQKNPTAFYLCASSIVSGFGSYEQYFGPGTRLTVT.

The J gene is TRBJ2-7, the V gene TRBV5-6, with D unclear. The CDR3 has 17 amino acids. Germline V gene data show CDR1 as SGHDT and CDR2 as YYEEEE. V lost 4 bases and J 1 base, leaving 21 bases between the germline ends. Written as DNA, the CDR3 is TGTGCCAGCAGCCCCCCCCCGGCAGGCCGATCTTCCTACGAGCAGTACTTC. This translates into CASSPPPAGRSSYEQYF.

The V gene is TRBV7-2, the J gene TRBJ2-1; 7 positions agree with TRBD2. The CDR3 length is 15 residues. V dropped 3 bases and J dropped 5; count of bases not matched to a gene: 7. The V gene's germline CDR1 is SGHTA and CDR2 FQGNSA. CDR3 coding DNA: TGTGCCAGCAGCTTTGGCGGGAGTGCGAACAATGAGCAGTTCTTC. Translating gives CASSFGGSANNEQFF.

The chain is built from TRBV2 and TRBJ2-1, with D perhaps matching TRBD1 (6 bases). The CDR3 runs to 16 residues. The V end lost 6 bases, the J end lost 11 bases, and 26 bases lay between the germline ends. CDR1 is SNHLY, CDR2 FYNNEI, per germline. The CDR3 loop reads CASSPDLGRNRDKQFF. For the CDR3, the DNA is TGTGCCAGCAGCCCAGACCTGGGACGGAACCGGGACAAGCAGTTCTTC.

This sequence joins TRBV7-2 and TRBJ2-7; D uncertain. Germline lookup yields CDR1 SGHTA and CDR2 FQGNSA. Trimming cost V 4 bases and J 2 bases, with 12 bases left between them. The CDR3 has 14 amino acids. Here the CDR3 DNA reads TGTGCCAGCAGCTCTAGGAGAGGCCCCTACGAGCAGTACTTC. Amino acids: CASSSRRGPYEQYF.

The table lists this clone with a count of one. V usage is TRBV5-1 and J usage is TRBJ1-2; the D is unclear. The germline CDR1 and CDR2 sequences are SGHRS and YFSETQ. V was shortened by 4 bases and J by 4 bases, with 11 bases between the two germline ends. This CDR3 has 13 amino acids. In nucleotides, the CDR3 is TGCGCCAGCAGCGGGTCCGGGATCTATGGCTACACCTTC. Amino acids: CASSGSGIYGYTF.